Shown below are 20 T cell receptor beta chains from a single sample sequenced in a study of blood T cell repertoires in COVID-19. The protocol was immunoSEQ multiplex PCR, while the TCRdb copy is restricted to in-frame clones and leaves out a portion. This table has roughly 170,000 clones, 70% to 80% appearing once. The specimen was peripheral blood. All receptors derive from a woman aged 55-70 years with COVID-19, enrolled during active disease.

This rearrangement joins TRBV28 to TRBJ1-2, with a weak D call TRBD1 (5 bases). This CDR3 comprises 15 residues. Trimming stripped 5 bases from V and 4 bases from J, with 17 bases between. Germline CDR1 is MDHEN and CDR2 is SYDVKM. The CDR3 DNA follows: TGTGCCAGCAGTCAAATAACGGGGGGAATCTATGGCTACACCTTC. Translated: CASSQITGGIYGYTF.

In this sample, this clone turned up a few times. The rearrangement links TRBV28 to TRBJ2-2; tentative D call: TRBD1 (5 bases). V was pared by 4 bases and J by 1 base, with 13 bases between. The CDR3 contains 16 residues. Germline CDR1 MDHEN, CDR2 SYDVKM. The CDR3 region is CASSSLTTENTGELFF. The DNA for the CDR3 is TGTGCCAGCAGTTCGCTTACGACAGAGAACACCGGGGAGCTGTTTTTT.

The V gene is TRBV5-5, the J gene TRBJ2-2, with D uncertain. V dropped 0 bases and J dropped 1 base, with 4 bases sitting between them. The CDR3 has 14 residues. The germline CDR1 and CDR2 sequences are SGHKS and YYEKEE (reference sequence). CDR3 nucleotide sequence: TGTGCCAGCAGCTTGGCGGGGAACACCGGGGAGCTGTTTTTT. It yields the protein CASSLAGNTGELFF.

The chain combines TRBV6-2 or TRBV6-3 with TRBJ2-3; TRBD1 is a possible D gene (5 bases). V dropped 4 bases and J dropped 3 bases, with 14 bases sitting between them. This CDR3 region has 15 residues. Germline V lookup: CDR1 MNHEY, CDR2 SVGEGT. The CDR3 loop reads CASSSSGIRTDTQYF. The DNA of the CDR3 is TGTGCCAGCAGTTCTTCAGGGATTCGAACAGATACGCAGTATTTT.

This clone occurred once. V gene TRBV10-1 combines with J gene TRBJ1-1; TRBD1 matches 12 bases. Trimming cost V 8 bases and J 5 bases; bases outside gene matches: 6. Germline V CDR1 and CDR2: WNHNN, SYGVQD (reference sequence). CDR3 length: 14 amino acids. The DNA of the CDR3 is TGCGCCAGCGAAAGGGACAGGGGGCTGACTGAAGCTTTCTTT. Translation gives CASERDRGLTEAFF.

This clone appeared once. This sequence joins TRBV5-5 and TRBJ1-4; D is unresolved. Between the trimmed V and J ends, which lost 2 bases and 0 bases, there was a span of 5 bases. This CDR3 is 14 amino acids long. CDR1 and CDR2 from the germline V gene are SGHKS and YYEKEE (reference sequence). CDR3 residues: CASSFQATNEKLFF. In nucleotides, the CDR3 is TGTGCCAGCAGCTTTCAGGCAACTAATGAAAAACTGTTTTTT.

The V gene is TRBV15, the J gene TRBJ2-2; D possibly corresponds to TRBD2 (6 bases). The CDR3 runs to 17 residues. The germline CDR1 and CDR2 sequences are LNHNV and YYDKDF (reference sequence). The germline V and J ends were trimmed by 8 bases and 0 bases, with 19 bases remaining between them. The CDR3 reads CATLVRGSFPNTGELFF. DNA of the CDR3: TGTGCCACCTTGGTTCGGGGGTCCTTCCCGAACACCGGGGAGCTGTTTTTT.

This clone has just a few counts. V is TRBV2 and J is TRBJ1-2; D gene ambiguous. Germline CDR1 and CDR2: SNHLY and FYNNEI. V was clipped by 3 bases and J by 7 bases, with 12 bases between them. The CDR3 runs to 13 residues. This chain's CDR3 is CASSDLLGTGYTF. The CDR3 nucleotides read TGTGCCAGCAGTGATTTGCTCGGTACTGGCTACACCTTC.

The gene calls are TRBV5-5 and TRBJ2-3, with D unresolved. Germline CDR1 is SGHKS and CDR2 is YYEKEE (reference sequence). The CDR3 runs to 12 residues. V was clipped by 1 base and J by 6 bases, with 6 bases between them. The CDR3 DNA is TGTGCCAGCAGCTTGCGGTCGGATACGCAGTATTTT. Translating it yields CASSLRSDTQYF.

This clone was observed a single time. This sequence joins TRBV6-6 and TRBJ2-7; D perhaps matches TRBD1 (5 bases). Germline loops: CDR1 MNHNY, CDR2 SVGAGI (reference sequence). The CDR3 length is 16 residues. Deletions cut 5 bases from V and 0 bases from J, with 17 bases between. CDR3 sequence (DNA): TGTGCCAGCAGTGCCGTAGACAGCCGGAGCTCCTACGAGCAGTACTTC. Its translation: CASSAVDSRSSYEQYF.

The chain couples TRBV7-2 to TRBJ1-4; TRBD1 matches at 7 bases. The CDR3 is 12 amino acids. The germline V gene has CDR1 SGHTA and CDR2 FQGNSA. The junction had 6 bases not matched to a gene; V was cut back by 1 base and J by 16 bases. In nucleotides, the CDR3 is TGTGCCAGCAGCTTAGGGTCGGGACAGAGGTTTTTT. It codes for CASSLGSGQRFF.

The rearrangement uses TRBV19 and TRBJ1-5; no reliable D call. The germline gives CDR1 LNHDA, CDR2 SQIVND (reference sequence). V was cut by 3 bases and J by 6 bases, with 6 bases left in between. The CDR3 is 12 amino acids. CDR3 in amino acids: CASSMAGQPQHF. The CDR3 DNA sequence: TGTGCCAGTAGTATGGCGGGTCAGCCCCAGCATTTT.

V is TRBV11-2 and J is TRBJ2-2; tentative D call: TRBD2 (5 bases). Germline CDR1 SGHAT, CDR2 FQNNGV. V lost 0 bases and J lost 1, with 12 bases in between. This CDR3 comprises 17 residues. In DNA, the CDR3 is TGTGCCAGCAGCTTAGATTTGGTAGCGAGGAACACCGGGGAGCTGTTTTTT. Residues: CASSLDLVARNTGELFF.

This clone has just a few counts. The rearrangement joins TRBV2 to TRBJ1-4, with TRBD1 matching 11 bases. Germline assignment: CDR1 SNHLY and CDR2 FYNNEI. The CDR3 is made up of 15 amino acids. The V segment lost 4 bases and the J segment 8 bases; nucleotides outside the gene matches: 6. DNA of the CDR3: TGTGCCAGCAGTGGGCCAGGACAGGGGGCCGAAAAACTGTTTTTT. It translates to CASSGPGQGAEKLFF.

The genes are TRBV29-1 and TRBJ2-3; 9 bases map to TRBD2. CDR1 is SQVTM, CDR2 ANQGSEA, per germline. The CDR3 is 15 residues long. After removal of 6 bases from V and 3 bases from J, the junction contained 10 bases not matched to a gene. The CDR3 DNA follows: TGCAGCGTACTGAAGGCGGGAGGGCCGACAGATACGCAGTATTTT. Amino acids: CSVLKAGGPTDTQYF.

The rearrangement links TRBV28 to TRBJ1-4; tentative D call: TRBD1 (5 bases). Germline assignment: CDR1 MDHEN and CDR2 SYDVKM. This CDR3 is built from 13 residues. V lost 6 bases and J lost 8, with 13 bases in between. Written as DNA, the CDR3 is TGTGCCAGCAGCCCGGGGGGTCGGGAAAAACTGTTTTTT. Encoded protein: CASSPGGREKLFF. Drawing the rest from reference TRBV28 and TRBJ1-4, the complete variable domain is DVKVTQSSRYLVKRTGEKVFLECVQDMDHENMFWYRQDPGLGLRLIYFSYDVKMKEKGDIPEGYSVSREKKERFSLILESASTNQTSMYLCASSPGGREKLFFGSGTQLSVL.

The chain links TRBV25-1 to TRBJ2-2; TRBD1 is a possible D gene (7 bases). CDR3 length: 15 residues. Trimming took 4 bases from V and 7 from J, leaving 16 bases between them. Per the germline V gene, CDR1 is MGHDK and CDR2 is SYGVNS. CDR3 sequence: CASSGSGGGGGELFF. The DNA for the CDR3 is TGTGCCAGCAGTGGCTCAGGGGGAGGCGGCGGGGAGCTGTTTTTT.

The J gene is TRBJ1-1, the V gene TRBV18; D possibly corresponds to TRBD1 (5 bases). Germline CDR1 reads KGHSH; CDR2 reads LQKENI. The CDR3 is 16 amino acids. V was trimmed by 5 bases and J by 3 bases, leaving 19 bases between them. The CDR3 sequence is CASSTVRVGGDTEAFF. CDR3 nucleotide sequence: TGTGCCAGCTCAACTGTCCGAGTCGGAGGGGACACTGAAGCTTTCTTT. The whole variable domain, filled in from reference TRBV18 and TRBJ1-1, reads NAGVMQNPRHLVRRRGQEARLRCSPMKGHSHVYWYRQLPEEGLKFMVYLQKENIIDESGMPKERFSAEFPKEGPSILRIQQVVRGDSAAYFCASSTVRVGGDTEAFFGQGTRLTVV.

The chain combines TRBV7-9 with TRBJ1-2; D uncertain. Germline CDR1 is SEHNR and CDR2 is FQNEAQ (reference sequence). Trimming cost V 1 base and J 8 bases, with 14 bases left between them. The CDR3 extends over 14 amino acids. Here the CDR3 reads CASSLGRTDGGYTF. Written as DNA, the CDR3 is TGTGCCAGCAGCTTAGGTCGGACTGACGGGGGCTACACCTTC.

CDR3 nucleotide sequence: TGCGCCAGCAGACAAACAGGGGGCCGAGAGACCCAGTACTTC. Its translation is CASRQTGGRETQYF. The chain employs TRBV5-1 and TRBJ2-5, with 9 bases fitting TRBD1. This CDR3 spans 14 amino acids. Germline loops: CDR1 SGHRS, CDR2 YFSETQ. Trimming removed 5 bases from V and 4 bases from J; junction bases left unmatched: 6.